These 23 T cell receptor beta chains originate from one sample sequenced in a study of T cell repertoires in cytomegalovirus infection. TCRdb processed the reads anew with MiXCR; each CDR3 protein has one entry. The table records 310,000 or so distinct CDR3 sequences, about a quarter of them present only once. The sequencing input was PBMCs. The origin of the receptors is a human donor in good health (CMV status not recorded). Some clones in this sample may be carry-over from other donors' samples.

DNA for the CDR3: TGCAGTGCTACGGGACTAGCGGGAGTATCAGATACGCAGTATTTT. Its protein is CSATGLAGVSDTQYF. V and J are TRBV20-1 and TRBJ2-3; 14 nucleotides line up with TRBD2. Trimming took 4 bases from V and 4 from J; bases not matched to a gene: 4. CDR1 is DFQATT and CDR2 is SNEGSKA in the germline V gene (reference sequence). The CDR3 spans 15 residues.

In nucleotides, the CDR3 is TGCAGTGCTTCCCGCGGTGGAAACACTGAAGCTTTCTTT. The encoded protein is CSASRGGNTEAFF. This sequence joins TRBV20-1 and TRBJ1-1; D gene unclear. Germline V gene data show CDR1 as DFQATT and CDR2 as SNEGSKA (reference sequence). Trimming cost V 5 bases and J 2 bases, with 12 bases left between them. The CDR3 runs 13 residues.

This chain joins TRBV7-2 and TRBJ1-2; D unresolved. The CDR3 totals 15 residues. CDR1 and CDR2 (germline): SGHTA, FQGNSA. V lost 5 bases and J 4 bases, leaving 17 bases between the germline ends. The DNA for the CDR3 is TGTGCCAGCAGCCAACCTTCTAGTTATGGCTATGGCTACACCTTC. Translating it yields CASSQPSSYGYGYTF. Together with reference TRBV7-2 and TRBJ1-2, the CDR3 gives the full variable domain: GAGVSQSPSNKVTEKGKDVELRCDPISGHTALYWYRQSLGQGLEFLIYFQGNSAPDKSGLPSDRFSAERTGGSVSTLTIQRTQQEDSAVYLCASSQPSSYGYGYTFGSGTRLTVV.

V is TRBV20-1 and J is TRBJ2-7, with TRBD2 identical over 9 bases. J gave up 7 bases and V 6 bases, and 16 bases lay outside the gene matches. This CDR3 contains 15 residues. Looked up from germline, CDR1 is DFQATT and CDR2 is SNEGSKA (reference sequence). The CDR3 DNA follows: TGCAGTGCCATCTCCACTAGCGGGCCAAGAGAGGAGCAGTACTTC. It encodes CSAISTSGPREEQYF.

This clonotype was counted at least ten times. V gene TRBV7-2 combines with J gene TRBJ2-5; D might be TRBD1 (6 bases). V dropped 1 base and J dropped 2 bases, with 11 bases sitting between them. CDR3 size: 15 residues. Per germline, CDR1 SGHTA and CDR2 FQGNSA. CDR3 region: CASSLGTALQETQYF. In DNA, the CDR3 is TGTGCCAGCAGCTTAGGGACAGCACTACAAGAGACCCAGTACTTC.

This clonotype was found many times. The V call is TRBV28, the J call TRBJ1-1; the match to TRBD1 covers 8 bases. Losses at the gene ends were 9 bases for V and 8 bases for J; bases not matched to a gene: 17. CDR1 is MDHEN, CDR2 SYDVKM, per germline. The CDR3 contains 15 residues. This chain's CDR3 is CASLTRDRLLWEAFF. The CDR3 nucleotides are TGTGCCAGTCTCACTAGGGACAGGCTACTTTGGGAAGCTTTCTTT.

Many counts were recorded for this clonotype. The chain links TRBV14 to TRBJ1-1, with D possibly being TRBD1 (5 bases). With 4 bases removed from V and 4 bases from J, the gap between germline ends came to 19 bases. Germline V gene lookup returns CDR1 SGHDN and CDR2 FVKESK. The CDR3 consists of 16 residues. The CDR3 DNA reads TGTGCCAGCAGCCGAGTTCGGGGGGAAGGGCGCACTGAAGCTTTCTTT. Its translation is CASSRVRGEGRTEAFF.

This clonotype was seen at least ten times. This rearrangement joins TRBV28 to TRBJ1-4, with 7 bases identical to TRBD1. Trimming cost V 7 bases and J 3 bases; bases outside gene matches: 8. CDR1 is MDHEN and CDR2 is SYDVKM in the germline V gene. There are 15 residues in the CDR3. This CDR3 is CASTPGGRPNEKLFF. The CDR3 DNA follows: TGTGCCAGCACTCCAGGGGGGAGGCCTAATGAAAAACTGTTTTTT.

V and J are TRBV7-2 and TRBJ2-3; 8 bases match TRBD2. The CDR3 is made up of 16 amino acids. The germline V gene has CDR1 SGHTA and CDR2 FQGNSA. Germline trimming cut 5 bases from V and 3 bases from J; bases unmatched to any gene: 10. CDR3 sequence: CASSQAGLGGTDTQYF. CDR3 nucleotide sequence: TGTGCCAGCAGCCAGGCGGGACTAGGGGGGACAGATACGCAGTATTTT.

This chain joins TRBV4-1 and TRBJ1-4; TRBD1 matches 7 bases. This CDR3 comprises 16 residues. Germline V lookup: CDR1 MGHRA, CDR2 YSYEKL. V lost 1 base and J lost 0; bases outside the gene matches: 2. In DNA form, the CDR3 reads TGCGCCAGCAGCCAAGGGGACAGATCAACTAATGAAAAACTGTTTTTT. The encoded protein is CASSQGDRSTNEKLFF.

CDR3: CAWSVLRGHNTEAFF. CDR3 nucleotide sequence: TGTGCCTGGAGTGTTCTCAGGGGCCATAACACTGAAGCTTTCTTT. The J gene is TRBJ1-1, the V gene TRBV30, with a possible D match to TRBD1 (6 bases). The CDR3 consists of 15 residues. Germline CDR1 GTSNPN, CDR2 SVGIG (reference sequence). Trimming pared 0 bases from V and 2 bases from J, leaving 13 bases between.

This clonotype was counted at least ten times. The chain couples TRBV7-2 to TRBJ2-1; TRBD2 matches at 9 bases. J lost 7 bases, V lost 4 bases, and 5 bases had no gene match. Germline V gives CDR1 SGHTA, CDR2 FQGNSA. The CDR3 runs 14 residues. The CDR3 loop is CASSSGLASNEQFF. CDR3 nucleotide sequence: TGTGCCAGCAGCTCGGGACTAGCTAGTAATGAGCAGTTCTTC.

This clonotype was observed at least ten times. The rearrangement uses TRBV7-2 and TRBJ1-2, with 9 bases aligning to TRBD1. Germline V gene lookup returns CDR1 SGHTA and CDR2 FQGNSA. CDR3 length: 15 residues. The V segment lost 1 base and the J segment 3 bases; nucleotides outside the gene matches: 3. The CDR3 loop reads CASSLDDRGYYGYTF. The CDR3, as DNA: TGTGCCAGCAGCTTAGATGACAGGGGGTACTATGGCTACACCTTC.

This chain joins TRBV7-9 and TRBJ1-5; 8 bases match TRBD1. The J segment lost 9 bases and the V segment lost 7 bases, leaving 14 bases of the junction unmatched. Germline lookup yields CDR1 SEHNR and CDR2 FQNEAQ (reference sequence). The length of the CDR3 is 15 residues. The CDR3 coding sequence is TGTGCCAGCACCCTGACCGGACAGGGCGTGGGGCCCCAGCATTTT. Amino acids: CASTLTGQGVGPQHF.

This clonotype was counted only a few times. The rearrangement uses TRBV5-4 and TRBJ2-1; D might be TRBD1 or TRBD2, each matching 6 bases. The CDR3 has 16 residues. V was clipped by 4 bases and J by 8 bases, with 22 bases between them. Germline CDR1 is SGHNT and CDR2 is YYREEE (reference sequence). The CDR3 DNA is TGTGCCAGCAGCAAAGGGGGGACCCTGTCTGGCGATGAGCAGTTCTTC. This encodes CASSKGGTLSGDEQFF.

CDR3 in amino acids: CASHGAGAANYNEQFF. The CDR3 DNA is TGTGCCAGCCACGGCGCGGGGGCAGCGAACTACAATGAGCAGTTCTTC. The rearrangement joins TRBV6-5 to TRBJ2-1; tentative D call: TRBD2 (7 bases). The CDR3 extends over 16 amino acids. In germline, CDR1 is MNHEY, CDR2 SVGAGI. Between the trimmed V and J ends, which lost 8 bases and 3 bases, there was a span of 20 bases.

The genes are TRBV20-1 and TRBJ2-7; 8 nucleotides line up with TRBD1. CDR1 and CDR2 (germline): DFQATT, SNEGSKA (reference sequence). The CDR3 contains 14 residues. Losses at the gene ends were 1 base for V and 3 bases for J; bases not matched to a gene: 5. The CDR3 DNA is TGCAGTGCTAGAGGCGGGACAGGATTCTACGAGCAGTACTTC. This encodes CSARGGTGFYEQYF.

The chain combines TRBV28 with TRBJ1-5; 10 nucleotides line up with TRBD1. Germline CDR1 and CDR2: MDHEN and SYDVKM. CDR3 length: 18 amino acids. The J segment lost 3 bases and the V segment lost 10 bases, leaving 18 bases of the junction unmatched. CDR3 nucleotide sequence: TGTGCCATCGTCCCGGGACAGGGGACCGGACTCCTCAATCAGCCCCAGCATTTT. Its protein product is CAIVPGQGTGLLNQPQHF.

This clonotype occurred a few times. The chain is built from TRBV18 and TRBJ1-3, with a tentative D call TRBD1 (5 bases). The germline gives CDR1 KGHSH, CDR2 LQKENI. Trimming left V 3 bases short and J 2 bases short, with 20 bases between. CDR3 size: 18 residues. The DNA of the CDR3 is TGTGCCAGCTCACCCTTCGACAGTCCCATTTCGACTGGAAACACCATATATTTT. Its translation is CASSPFDSPISTGNTIYF.

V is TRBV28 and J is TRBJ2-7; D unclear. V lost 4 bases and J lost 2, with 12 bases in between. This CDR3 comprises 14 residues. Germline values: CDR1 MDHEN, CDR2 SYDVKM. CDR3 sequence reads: CASSSPGLAYEQYF. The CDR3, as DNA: TGTGCCAGCAGTTCACCTGGGCTGGCCTACGAGCAGTACTTC.

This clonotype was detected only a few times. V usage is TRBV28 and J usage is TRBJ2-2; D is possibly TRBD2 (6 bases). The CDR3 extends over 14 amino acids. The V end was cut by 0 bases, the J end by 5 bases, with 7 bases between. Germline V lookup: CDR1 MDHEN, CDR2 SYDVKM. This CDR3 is CASSLWRGTGELFF. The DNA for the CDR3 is TGTGCCAGCAGTTTATGGCGGGGAACCGGGGAGCTGTTTTTT. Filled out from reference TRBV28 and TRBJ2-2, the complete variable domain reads DVKVTQSSRYLVKRTGEKVFLECVQDMDHENMFWYRQDPGLGLRLIYFSYDVKMKEKGDIPEGYSVSREKKERFSLILESASTNQTSMYLCASSLWRGTGELFFGEGSRLTVL.

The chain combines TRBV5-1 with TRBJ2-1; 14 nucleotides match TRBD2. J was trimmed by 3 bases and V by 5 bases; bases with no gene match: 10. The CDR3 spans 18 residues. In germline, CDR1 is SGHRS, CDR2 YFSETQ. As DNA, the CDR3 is TGCGCCAGCAGTTTTACCGGGACTAGCGGGAGAATCTACAATGAGCAGTTCTTC. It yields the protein CASSFTGTSGRIYNEQFF.

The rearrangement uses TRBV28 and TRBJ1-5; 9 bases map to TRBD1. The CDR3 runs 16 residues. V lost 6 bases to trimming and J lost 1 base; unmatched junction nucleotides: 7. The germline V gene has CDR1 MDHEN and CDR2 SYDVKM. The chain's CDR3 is CASRKQGAVSNQPQHF. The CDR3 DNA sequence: TGTGCCAGCAGAAAACAGGGGGCGGTGAGCAATCAGCCCCAGCATTTT.